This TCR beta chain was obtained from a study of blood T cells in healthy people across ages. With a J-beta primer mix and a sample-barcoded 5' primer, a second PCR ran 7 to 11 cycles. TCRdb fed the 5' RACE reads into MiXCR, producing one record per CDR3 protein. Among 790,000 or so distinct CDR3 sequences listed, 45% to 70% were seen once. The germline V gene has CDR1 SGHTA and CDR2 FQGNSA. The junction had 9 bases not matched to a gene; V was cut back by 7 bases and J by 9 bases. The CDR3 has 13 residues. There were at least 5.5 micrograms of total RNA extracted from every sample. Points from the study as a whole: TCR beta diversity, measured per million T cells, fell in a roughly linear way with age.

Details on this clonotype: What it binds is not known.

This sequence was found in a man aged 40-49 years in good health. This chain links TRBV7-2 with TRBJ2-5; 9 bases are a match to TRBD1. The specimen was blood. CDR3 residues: CASTPEHRGPQYF. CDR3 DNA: TGTGCCAGCACCCCAGAACACAGGGGGCCCCAGTACTTC.